Below, 30 T cell receptor beta chains from the same sample are listed, as sequenced in a study of identical twins. TCRdb reprocessed the 5' RACE reads via MiXCR and lists one record per CDR3 protein. The sample has approximately 670,000 distinct CDR3 sequences, roughly 6.2% seen once. Source material: naive T cells sorted from blood. The receptors originated from a man aged 18 to 35 in good health.

Ten or more counts support this clonotype. The V and J genes are TRBV10-3 and TRBJ1-1; tentatively, D is TRBD1 (5 bases). The CDR3 sequence is 14 residues long. Germline V gives CDR1 ENHRY, CDR2 SYGVKD. The V and J ends lost 8 bases and 0 bases respectively, with 13 bases between them. The CDR3 region has the DNA TGTGCCATCTGGGGGGGAGGGGTGAACACTGAAGCTTTCTTT. Residues: CAIWGGGVNTEAFF.

The rearrangement joins TRBV29-1 to TRBJ1-5; a weak D match, TRBD1 (6 bases). The CDR3 is 13 residues long. In germline, CDR1 is SQVTM, CDR2 ANQGSEA. The V and J ends lost 5 bases and 4 bases respectively, with 12 bases between them. DNA of the CDR3: TGCAGCGTTCAGGGGAACGGGAATCAGCCCCAGCATTTT. Protein: CSVQGNGNQPQHF.

This clonotype was seen only a few times. The chain joins TRBV27 to TRBJ2-7, with 8 bases matching TRBD1. J gave up 5 bases and V 1 base, and 10 bases lay outside the gene matches. This CDR3 has 16 amino acids. Germline-derived CDR1 and CDR2 are MNHEY and SMNVEV (reference sequence). The CDR3 loop is CASSLLVVGQVNEQYF. DNA for the CDR3: TGTGCCAGCAGTTTATTAGTAGTGGGACAGGTCAACGAGCAGTACTTC.

Many counts were recorded for this clonotype. V gene TRBV5-1 combines with J gene TRBJ2-2, with unresolved D. The germline V gene encodes CDR1 SGHRS and CDR2 YFSETQ. Trimming pared 2 bases from V and 2 bases from J, leaving 7 bases between. The CDR3 has 14 amino acids. The CDR3 DNA reads as TGCGCCAGCAGCTTCTACATCAACACCGGGGAGCTGTTTTTT. It yields the protein CASSFYINTGELFF.

This clonotype was counted between two and nine times. The chain employs TRBV30 and TRBJ2-5; TRBD2 matches at 7 bases. The CDR3 sequence is 14 residues long. Germline loops: CDR1 GTSNPN, CDR2 SVGIG (reference sequence). The J segment lost 5 bases and the V segment lost 5 bases, leaving 11 bases of the junction unmatched. In DNA form, the CDR3 reads TGTGCCTGGGGTCGGGGGAGGGCCAGGGAGACCCAGTACTTC. Encoded protein: CAWGRGRARETQYF.

This clonotype has just a few counts. The chain carries TRBV24-1 and TRBJ2-7; 7 nucleotides line up with TRBD1. The CDR3 loop spans 14 amino acids. J gave up 5 bases and V 4 bases, and 7 bases lay outside the gene matches. Germline V gives CDR1 KGHDR, CDR2 SFDVKD. The CDR3 DNA is TGTGCCACCAGTGACCGAGACAGGGCGGACGAGCAGTACTTC. This sequence encodes CATSDRDRADEQYF.

This clonotype has just a few counts. The CDR3 sequence: CASSLASGWVDTQYF. As DNA, the CDR3 is TGTGCCAGCAGTTTAGCTAGCGGATGGGTAGATACGCAGTATTTT. This chain joins TRBV12-3 or TRBV12-4 and TRBJ2-3; a possible D gene is TRBD2 (6 bases). This CDR3 contains 15 residues. V was cut by 0 bases and J by 5 bases, with 12 bases left in between.

This clonotype occurred many times. The chain carries TRBV10-3 and TRBJ2-3; perhaps TRBD1 as D (5 bases). Trimming removed 5 bases from V and 1 base from J, with 10 bases in between. The CDR3 covers 14 residues. Looked up from germline, CDR1 is ENHRY and CDR2 is SYGVKD. The CDR3 bases are TGTGCCATCAGTACAGGCTATCGCACAGATACGCAGTATTTT. It translates to CAISTGYRTDTQYF.

The V gene is TRBV27, the J gene TRBJ2-3; D perhaps matches TRBD1 (6 bases). V was shortened by 5 bases and J by 0 bases, with 12 bases between the two germline ends. The V gene's germline CDR1 is MNHEY and CDR2 SMNVEV (reference sequence). This CDR3 comprises 15 residues. The CDR3 spells CASSLWDTSTDTQYF. CDR3 sequence (DNA): TGTGCCAGCAGTCTGTGGGACACCAGCACAGATACGCAGTATTTT.

Only a few counts were recorded for this clonotype. The gene calls are TRBV25-1 and TRBJ2-1, with unresolved D. The CDR3 totals 15 residues. V lost 5 bases to trimming and J lost 0 bases, with 11 bases between them. Germline V gene data show CDR1 as MGHDK and CDR2 as SYGVNS. The CDR3, as DNA: TGTGCCAGCAGTTGGTCTTTGGGCTCCTACAATGAGCAGTTCTTC. This encodes CASSWSLGSYNEQFF.

Many counts were recorded for this clonotype. V usage is TRBV5-1 and J usage is TRBJ2-7; either TRBD1 or TRBD2 may fit D (5 bases each). CDR1 SGHRS and CDR2 YFSETQ come from the germline V gene. The CDR3 totals 15 residues. V lost 0 bases to trimming and J lost 3 bases, with 13 bases between them. The CDR3: CASSLEGTTGYEQYF. In nucleotides, the CDR3 is TGCGCCAGCAGCTTGGAGGGGACGACCGGCTACGAGCAGTACTTC. The whole variable domain, remainder taken from reference TRBV5-1 and TRBJ2-7, is KAGVTQTPRYLIKTRGQQVTLSCSPISGHRSVSWYQQTPGQGLQFLFEYFSETQRNKGNFPGRFSGRQFSNSRSEMNVSTLELGDSALYLCASSLEGTTGYEQYFGPGTRLTVT.

This clonotype has a handful of counts. The chain combines TRBV3-1 with TRBJ2-1; 9 nucleotides agree with TRBD2. CDR3 length: 18 amino acids. V lost 3 bases and J lost 3; bases outside the gene matches: 12. Germline values: CDR1 LGHDT, CDR2 YNNKEL (reference sequence). The CDR3 is CASSQIYRTSDNYNEQFF. The CDR3 DNA sequence: TGTGCCAGCAGCCAGATATATCGGACTAGCGACAACTACAATGAGCAGTTCTTC.

The sample holds many counts of this clonotype. The V and J genes are TRBV4-2 and TRBJ2-1, with TRBD2 matching 8 bases. V shed 1 base and J 6 bases; nucleotides not matched to a gene: 8. CDR1 and CDR2 (germline): LGHNA, YNFKEQ. The CDR3 length is 16 residues. CDR3 in DNA: TGTGCCAGCAGCCAAGTCGACCGGGAGGGGATCAATGAGCAGTTCTTC. It codes for CASSQVDREGINEQFF.

This clonotype was seen repeatedly, ten times or more. The V call is TRBV5-1, the J call TRBJ2-2; no definite D call. CDR3 size: 15 residues. The V gene's germline CDR1 is SGHRS and CDR2 YFSETQ. The V end was cut by 1 base, the J end by 2 bases, with 9 bases between. In DNA form, the CDR3 reads TGCGCCAGCAGCTTGATTGGCAGAAACACCGGGGAGCTGTTTTTT. Its translation is CASSLIGRNTGELFF.

This rearrangement joins TRBV29-1 to TRBJ2-1; 9 positions agree with TRBD1. Trimming removed 4 bases from V and 6 bases from J; junction bases left unmatched: 7. CDR1 SQVTM and CDR2 ANQGSEA come from the germline V gene. There are 14 residues in the CDR3. CDR3 protein: CSVARQGVRNEQFF. CDR3 DNA sequence: TGCAGCGTTGCGAGACAGGGGGTTCGCAATGAGCAGTTCTTC.

This clonotype was recorded at least ten times. The V call is TRBV12-3 or TRBV12-4, the J call TRBJ2-1; D perhaps matches TRBD1 (5 bases). CDR3 length: 16 residues. V lost 3 bases and J 1 base, leaving 13 bases between the germline ends. The DNA of the CDR3 is TGTGCCAGCAGTTTCTCGTTTGGGGCGTCCTACAATGAGCAGTTCTTC. Protein: CASSFSFGASYNEQFF.

This clonotype was seen at least ten times. The V call is TRBV4-1, the J call TRBJ2-1, with 7 bases that match TRBD1. CDR1 and CDR2 (germline): MGHRA, YSYEKL. The CDR3 runs to 14 residues. V lost 1 base to trimming and J lost 4 bases; unmatched junction nucleotides: 1. As DNA, the CDR3 is TGCGCCAGCAGCCAAGTGGGACAGTACAATGAGCAGTTCTTC. This codes for CASSQVGQYNEQFF.

This clonotype was seen ten or more times. In DNA form, the CDR3 reads TGCGCCAGCAGCGCCGGACAGGGAGCTTTCTTT. Translated: CASSAGQGAFF. The genes are TRBV5-1 and TRBJ1-1; 8 positions match TRBD1. The germline V gene encodes CDR1 SGHRS and CDR2 YFSETQ. This CDR3 region has 11 residues. The trim removed 4 bases at V and 10 bases at J, leaving 3 bases unmatched.

This clonotype was detected many times. The chain has TRBV20-1 and TRBJ2-3; TRBD1 is a possible D gene (6 bases). CDR3 length equals 14 residues. Germline CDR1 reads DFQATT; CDR2 reads SNEGSKA (reference sequence). Trimming removed 1 base at V and 4 bases at J, with 12 bases between. CDR3 sequence (DNA): TGCAGTGCTAGAGCCCAGGGGTCGGCAGATACGCAGTATTTT. It yields the protein CSARAQGSADTQYF.

This clonotype was observed a handful of times. The rearrangement joins TRBV20-1 to TRBJ2-7, with 13 positions matching TRBD2. This CDR3 region has 14 residues. Trimming at V came to 6 bases and at J to 2 bases, leaving 4 bases not matched to a gene. Germline V lookup: CDR1 DFQATT, CDR2 SNEGSKA (reference sequence). CDR3 protein: CSARTSGGPYEQYF. In DNA form, the CDR3 reads TGCAGTGCCCGGACTAGCGGGGGTCCCTACGAGCAGTACTTC.

In this sample, this clonotype turned up a few times. This sequence joins TRBV7-8 and TRBJ2-3; 7 bases match TRBD1. CDR3 length: 18 residues. V was clipped by 1 base and J by 0 bases; unmatched bases: 10. The germline V gene encodes CDR1 SGHVS and CDR2 FQNEAQ. Here the CDR3 reads CASSLGPQGVVSTDTQYF. CDR3 nucleotides: TGTGCCAGCAGCTTAGGCCCGCAGGGGGTTGTTAGCACAGATACGCAGTATTTT.

Ten or more counts support this clonotype. The chain recombines TRBV5-1 with TRBJ2-1, with 8 bases that match TRBD1. The CDR3 has 19 amino acids. Germline V CDR1 and CDR2: SGHRS, YFSETQ. With 0 bases clipped from V and 0 bases from J, the junction kept 11 bases outside the gene matches. The CDR3 is CASSLATGDSLSSYNEQFF. CDR3 DNA: TGCGCCAGCAGCTTGGCGACAGGGGATTCCCTTAGCTCCTACAATGAGCAGTTCTTC.

A remark on this clonotype: A read error may explain this, as a much larger clone is one base away. The CDR3: CATMGESYEHYF. CDR3 sequence (DNA): TGTGCCACGATGGGGGAGTCCTACGAGCACTACTTC. V and J are TRBV10-3 and TRBJ2-7; possibly TRBD1 or TRBD2 for D (5 bases each). Germline-derived CDR1 and CDR2 are ENHRY and SYGVKD. The CDR3 totals 12 residues.

This clonotype was recorded at least ten times. One end of the junction does not line up with germline, which may come from a read error. The CDR3 region is CAIGDPRAYEQYF. CDR3 nucleotides: TGTGCCATCGGTGACCCGCGCGCCTACGAGCAGTACTTC. This chain links TRBV10-3 with TRBJ2-7; unclear D gene. There are 13 residues in the CDR3. CDR1 and CDR2 from the germline V gene are ENHRY and SYGVKD.

This clonotype was counted at least ten times. The chain uses TRBV7-9 and TRBJ2-4, with 12 bases identical to TRBD1. Germline loops: CDR1 SEHNR, CDR2 FQNEAQ (reference sequence). This CDR3 has 16 residues. V lost 5 bases and J lost 2; bases outside the gene matches: 4. The CDR3 reads CASSRGQGASKNIQYF. The CDR3 DNA follows: TGTGCCAGCAGCAGGGGACAGGGGGCTTCCAAAAACATTCAGTACTTC.

This clonotype was seen ten or more times. The rearrangement joins TRBV4-3 to TRBJ1-5; D is possibly TRBD1 (5 bases). CDR1 LGHNA and CDR2 YSLEER come from the germline V gene. Trimming took 1 base from V and 7 from J, leaving 8 bases between them. The CDR3 consists of 13 residues. The CDR3 sequence: CASSQAGGQPQHF. DNA of the CDR3: TGCGCCAGCAGCCAAGCTGGGGGGCAGCCCCAGCATTTT.

The gene calls are TRBV2 and TRBJ2-1, with TRBD2 matching over 13 bases. This CDR3 region has 15 residues. V shed 5 bases, J shed 7 bases, and the junction held 5 bases outside the gene matches. The germline V gene encodes CDR1 SNHLY and CDR2 FYNNEI. CDR3 DNA sequence: TGTGCCAGCAGTAAACTAGCGGGAGGGGTGAATGAGCAGTTCTTC. It is translated as CASSKLAGGVNEQFF.

This clonotype was detected a few times. V is TRBV12-3 or TRBV12-4 and J is TRBJ2-7; TRBD1 agrees at 10 bases. The trim removed 0 bases at V and 5 bases at J, leaving 10 bases unmatched. The CDR3 length is 17 residues. The CDR3 reads CASSLATGQGVGHEQYF. CDR3 DNA sequence: TGTGCCAGCAGTTTAGCGACAGGACAGGGGGTTGGCCACGAGCAGTACTTC.

This clonotype was picked up many times. The V call is TRBV20-1, the J call TRBJ2-1, with 8 nucleotides matching TRBD2. Unmatched junction bases numbered 8, after V lost 3 bases and J lost 7 bases. This CDR3 is 14 amino acids long. The germline V gene encodes CDR1 DFQATT and CDR2 SNEGSKA (reference sequence). CDR3 sequence: CSASFAGGFNEQFF. CDR3 coding DNA: TGCAGTGCTAGTTTCGCGGGAGGCTTTAATGAGCAGTTCTTC.

This clonotype was counted between two and nine times. This rearrangement joins TRBV20-1 to TRBJ2-3; unclear D gene. The V end was cut by 3 bases, the J end by 2 bases, with 15 bases between. This CDR3 has 15 amino acids. Looked up from germline, CDR1 is DFQATT and CDR2 is SNEGSKA (reference sequence). This chain's CDR3 is CSASLSHLPTDTQYF. The CDR3, as DNA: TGCAGTGCTAGTCTCAGTCATCTTCCCACAGATACGCAGTATTTT.